This passage covers 23 T cell receptor beta chains from one sample sequenced in a study of CD8+ T cells in alopecia areata. Sequencing relied on a cDNA template that was reverse transcribed from extracted RNA. Measured with immunoSEQ multiplex PCR; TCRdb has only the in-frame clones, and not every one. The data contain tens of thousands of clones, around 96% of them singletons. This specimen was CD8+ T cells sorted from blood, taken at week 0. These receptors were obtained from a human donor with alopecia areata.

The chain combines TRBV7-8 with TRBJ2-1; 10 bases are a match to TRBD2. Germline V gives CDR1 SGHVS, CDR2 FQNEAQ. J lost 15 bases, V lost 2 bases, and 22 bases had no gene match. The CDR3 covers 18 residues. Here the CDR3 DNA reads TGTGCCAGCAGCTTAAAGGACACTCAGCGGGGGGGCAACTTGGGTCCGTTCTTC. It codes for CASSLKDTQRGGNLGPFF.

The rearrangement links TRBV7-9 to TRBJ2-7; a weak D match, TRBD1 (5 bases). Germline CDR1 and CDR2: SEHNR and FQNEAQ (reference sequence). Between the trimmed V and J ends, which lost 1 base and 7 bases, there was a span of 5 bases. The CDR3 contains 11 residues. CDR3 DNA: TGTGCCAGCAGCTTAGGGACAGAGCAGTACTTC. The encoded protein is CASSLGTEQYF.

The genes are TRBV7-9 and TRBJ2-7; D is uncertain. Trimming removed 1 base from V and 3 bases from J, with 4 bases in between. The CDR3 is made up of 12 amino acids. Germline CDR1 reads SEHNR; CDR2 reads FQNEAQ (reference sequence). The CDR3 sequence is CASSLGVYEQYF. The CDR3 nucleotides read TGTGCCAGCAGCTTAGGGGTCTACGAGCAGTACTTC.

V gene TRBV13 combines with J gene TRBJ2-7; a weak D match, TRBD1 (6 bases). Germline CDR1 and CDR2: PRHDT and FYEKMQ (reference sequence). V lost 4 bases, J lost 4 bases, and 14 bases lay in between. The CDR3 contains 14 residues. CDR3: CASSSSQGQYEQYF. The CDR3 DNA follows: TGTGCCAGCAGCTCGTCCCAGGGGCAATACGAGCAGTACTTC.

The chain uses TRBV18 and TRBJ1-2, with TRBD1 identical over 9 bases. With 7 bases clipped from V and 2 bases from J, the junction kept 8 bases outside the gene matches. CDR1 and CDR2 (germline): KGHSH, LQKENI. The CDR3 covers 15 residues. The CDR3 DNA follows: TGTGCCAGCTTCGGACAGGGGACCCTAAACTATGGCTACACCTTC. Translating gives CASFGQGTLNYGYTF.

The chain carries TRBV7-2 and TRBJ1-6, with 7 bases lining up with TRBD1. CDR1 and CDR2 from the germline V gene are SGHTA and FQGNSA. V lost 1 base to trimming and J lost 9 bases; unmatched junction nucleotides: 6. The CDR3 consists of 15 residues. In DNA form, the CDR3 reads TGTGCCAGCAGCTTAGGTATGGCAGGGGGTTCACCCCTCCACTTT. Protein sequence: CASSLGMAGGSPLHF.

This rearrangement joins TRBV7-9 to TRBJ2-5; D possibly corresponds to TRBD1 (5 bases). CDR1 is SEHNR, CDR2 FQNEAQ, per germline (reference sequence). Trimming removed 2 bases from V and 2 bases from J, with 15 bases in between. This CDR3 has 16 amino acids. CDR3 region: CASSLTDQGLQETQYF. CDR3 DNA sequence: TGTGCCAGCAGCTTAACGGACCAGGGCTTACAAGAGACCCAGTACTTC.

V usage is TRBV7-9 and J usage is TRBJ2-7, with a weak D call TRBD1 (6 bases). This CDR3 comprises 17 residues. The germline V gene has CDR1 SEHNR and CDR2 FQNEAQ (reference sequence). Trimming took off 5 bases at V and 0 bases at J, with 20 bases between the two ends. The CDR3 coding sequence is TGTGCCAGCAGCCGTATGGGCAACCGGGACACCTCCTACGAGCAGTACTTC. Its protein product is CASSRMGNRDTSYEQYF.

This chain uses TRBV19 with TRBJ1-2; D is possibly TRBD1 (5 bases). CDR1 and CDR2 (germline): LNHDA, SQIVND (reference sequence). The CDR3 contains 13 residues. The germline V and J ends were trimmed by 4 bases and 2 bases, with 8 bases remaining between them. Here the CDR3 DNA reads TGTGCCAGTAGTACAGGGTCGAACTATGGCTACACCTTC. Amino acids: CASSTGSNYGYTF. Full variable domain (missing parts from reference TRBV19 and TRBJ1-2): DGGITQSPKYLFRKEGQNVTLSCEQNLNHDAMYWYRQDPGQGLRLIYYSQIVNDFQKGDIAEGYSVSREKKESFPLTVTSAQKNPTAFYLCASSTGSNYGYTFGSGTRLTVV.

V gene TRBV7-3 combines with J gene TRBJ2-1; D tentatively reads TRBD1 or TRBD2 (6 bases each). Between the trimmed V and J ends, which lost 0 bases and 6 bases, there was a span of 15 bases. The CDR3 has 16 residues. In germline, CDR1 is SGHTA, CDR2 FQGTGA. CDR3 nucleotides: TGTGCCAGCAGCTTAACAGCCGGGGGCGGCCGCAATGAGCAGTTCTTC. Amino acid sequence: CASSLTAGGGRNEQFF.

V is TRBV6-5 and J is TRBJ2-2; D is possibly TRBD2 (5 bases). The CDR3 loop spans 14 amino acids. Germline lookup yields CDR1 MNHEY and CDR2 SVGAGI. V lost 6 bases to trimming and J lost 5 bases, with 13 bases between them. CDR3 sequence reads: CASSPPPGTGELFF. CDR3 coding DNA: TGTGCCAGCAGCCCCCCCCCGGGGACCGGGGAGCTGTTTTTT.

This clone turned up a few times. J is TRBJ2-1 and V is TRBV7-2, with TRBD1 matching 8 bases. The CDR3 is 14 residues long. V lost 5 bases and J lost 6; bases outside the gene matches: 6. Germline CDR1 is SGHTA and CDR2 is FQGNSA. The CDR3 nucleotides are TGTGCCAGCAGCATAACCGGGACAGGCAATGAGCAGTTCTTC. Translating it yields CASSITGTGNEQFF.

The J gene is TRBJ2-2, the V gene TRBV11-2; D may be TRBD2 (7 bases). The germline gives CDR1 SGHAT, CDR2 FQNNGV. This CDR3 spans 15 amino acids. V was trimmed by 2 bases and J by 6 bases, leaving 13 bases between them. The chain's CDR3 is CASSLREAGAGELFF. CDR3 nucleotide sequence: TGTGCCAGCAGCTTACGGGAGGCAGGGGCCGGGGAGCTGTTTTTT.

The CDR3 spells CASSPTGGGDTQYF. For the CDR3, the DNA is TGTGCCAGCAGCCCCACGGGGGGCGGAGATACGCAGTATTTT. This chain links TRBV7-3 with TRBJ2-3; possibly TRBD2 for D (7 bases). Germline CDR1 SGHTA, CDR2 FQGTGA. V lost 5 bases and J lost 5, with 14 bases in between. There are 14 residues in the CDR3.

The rearrangement joins TRBV5-5 to TRBJ1-6; D is possibly TRBD1 (5 bases). Trimming took 4 bases from V and 6 from J, leaving 14 bases between them. CDR1 and CDR2 (germline): SGHKS, YYEKEE (reference sequence). The CDR3 is made up of 15 amino acids. The CDR3 nucleotides read TGTGCCAGCAGCCCTGGGGTGGGGCCTAATTCACCCCTCCACTTT. It encodes CASSPGVGPNSPLHF. Full variable domain (outside the CDR3, taken from reference TRBV5-5 and TRBJ1-6): DAGVTQSPTHLIKTRGQQVTLRCSPISGHKSVSWYQQVLGQGPQFIFQYYEKEERGRGNFPDRFSARQFPNYSSELNVNALLLGDSALYLCASSPGVGPNSPLHFGNGTRLTVT.

This clone was seen just once. This chain connects TRBV13 to TRBJ2-7; D remains unclear. Trimming took 4 bases from V and 0 from J, leaving 13 bases between them. Looked up from germline, CDR1 is PRHDT and CDR2 is FYEKMQ (reference sequence). CDR3 length: 15 amino acids. The CDR3 region has the DNA TGTGCCAGCAGCTACCGGACGGTCAACTCCTACGAGCAGTACTTC. It codes for CASSYRTVNSYEQYF.

The chain combines TRBV4-1 with TRBJ1-1; a weak D match, TRBD1 (6 bases). This CDR3 is built from 15 residues. CDR1 and CDR2 (germline): MGHRA, YSYEKL. Trimming left V 0 bases short and J 3 bases short, with 11 bases between. The CDR3 loop reads CASSQDSSGDTEAFF. The CDR3 DNA follows: TGCGCCAGCAGCCAAGATTCGTCAGGGGACACTGAAGCTTTCTTT.

The chain recombines TRBV5-1 with TRBJ2-7, with D unclear. The CDR3 loop spans 13 amino acids. Trimming removed 6 bases from V and 3 bases from J, with 13 bases in between. From germline, CDR1 is SGHRS and CDR2 YFSETQ. CDR3 amino acids: CASTPDLDYEQYF. CDR3 sequence (DNA): TGCGCCAGCACCCCCGACCTAGACTACGAGCAGTACTTC.

This rearrangement joins TRBV4-3 to TRBJ1-1; 12 nucleotides match TRBD1. V was clipped by 1 base and J by 6 bases; unmatched bases: 12. This CDR3 has 18 residues. Germline CDR1 is LGHNA and CDR2 is YSLEER. CDR3 amino acids: CASSQGVGTGGVGAEAFF. The CDR3 DNA is TGCGCCAGCAGCCAAGGTGTAGGGACAGGGGGCGTTGGCGCTGAAGCTTTCTTT.

As to this clone: This sample includes further DNA sequences coding for the same CDR3. This chain links TRBV7-9 with TRBJ2-7; 7 positions agree with TRBD1. This CDR3 comprises 12 residues. Trimming at V came to 6 bases and at J to 3 bases, leaving 2 bases not matched to a gene. Germline V lookup: CDR1 SEHNR, CDR2 FQNEAQ (reference sequence). The CDR3 coding sequence is TGTGCCAGCAGTAGGACAGGCTACGAGCAGTACTTC. It specifies CASSRTGYEQYF.

The gene calls are TRBV4-3 and TRBJ1-6, with no clear D. Germline V CDR1 and CDR2: LGHNA, YSLEER. The CDR3 consists of 14 residues. Trimming left V 1 base short and J 11 bases short, with 12 bases between. The CDR3 is CASSQVLLPAPLHF. In nucleotides, the CDR3 is TGCGCCAGCAGCCAAGTTCTTCTCCCCGCACCCCTCCACTTT.

The chain links TRBV5-4 to TRBJ2-7; D not resolved. V was trimmed by 3 bases and J by 0 bases, leaving 7 bases between them. Germline CDR1 is SGHNT and CDR2 is YYREEE (reference sequence). The CDR3 covers 13 residues. CDR3 DNA sequence: TGTGCCAGCAGCTACGGATACTCCTACGAGCAGTACTTC. Its protein product is CASSYGYSYEQYF. Variable domain in full (rest from reference TRBV5-4 and TRBJ2-7): ETGVTQSPTHLIKTRGQQVTLRCSSQSGHNTVSWYQQALGQGPQFIFQYYREEENGRGNFPPRFSGLQFPNYSSELNVNALELDDSALYLCASSYGYSYEQYFGPGTRLTVT.

V is TRBV11-2 and J is TRBJ2-7; a weak D match, TRBD1 (7 bases). Germline V gene data show CDR1 as SGHAT and CDR2 as FQNNGV. This CDR3 has 17 amino acids. V lost 6 bases to trimming and J lost 2 bases, with 23 bases between them. The CDR3 loop reads CASRTDKYRGLTYEQYF. In DNA form, the CDR3 reads TGTGCCAGCAGAACTGACAAATACAGGGGACTTACCTACGAGCAGTACTTC. Using reference TRBV11-2 and TRBJ2-7 for the parts outside the CDR3, the full variable domain is EAGVAQSPRYKIIEKRQSVAFWCNPISGHATLYWYQQILGQGPKLLIQFQNNGVVDDSQLPKDRFSAERLKGVDSTLKIQPAKLEDSAVYLCASRTDKYRGLTYEQYFGPGTRLTVT.